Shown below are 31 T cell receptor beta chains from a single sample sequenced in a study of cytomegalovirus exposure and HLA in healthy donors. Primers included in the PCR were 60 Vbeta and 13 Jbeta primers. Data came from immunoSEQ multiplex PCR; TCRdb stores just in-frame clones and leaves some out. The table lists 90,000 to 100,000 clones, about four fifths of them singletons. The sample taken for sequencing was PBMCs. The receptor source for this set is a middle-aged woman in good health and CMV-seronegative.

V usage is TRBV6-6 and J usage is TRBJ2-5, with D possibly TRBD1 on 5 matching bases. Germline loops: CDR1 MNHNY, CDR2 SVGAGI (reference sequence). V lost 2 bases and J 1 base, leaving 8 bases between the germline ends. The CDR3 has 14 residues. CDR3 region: CASSYAGIQETQYF. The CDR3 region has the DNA TGTGCCAGCAGTTACGCAGGGATCCAAGAGACCCAGTACTTC.

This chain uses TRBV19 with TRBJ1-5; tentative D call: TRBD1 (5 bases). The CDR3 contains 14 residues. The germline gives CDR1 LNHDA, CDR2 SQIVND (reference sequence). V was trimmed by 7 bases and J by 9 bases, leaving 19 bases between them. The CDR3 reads CASKMVQGRGPQHF. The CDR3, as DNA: TGTGCCAGTAAAATGGTGCAGGGCCGTGGGCCCCAGCATTTT.

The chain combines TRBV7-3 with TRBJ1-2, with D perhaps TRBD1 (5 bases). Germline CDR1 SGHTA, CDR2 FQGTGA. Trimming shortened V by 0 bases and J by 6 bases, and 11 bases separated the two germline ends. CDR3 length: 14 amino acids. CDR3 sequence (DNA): TGTGCCAGCAGCTTAACAGGGGAGGGACATGGCTACACCTTC. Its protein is CASSLTGEGHGYTF.

The CDR3 protein is CASSLSVLLALSTDTQYF. In DNA, the CDR3 is TGTGCCAGCAGCTTATCAGTATTGTTAGCCCTGTCGACAGATACGCAGTATTTT. V gene TRBV7-2 combines with J gene TRBJ2-3; D is uncertain. Looked up from germline, CDR1 is SGHTA and CDR2 is FQGNSA. V was pared by 2 bases and J by 3 bases, with 21 bases between. The CDR3 runs 18 residues.

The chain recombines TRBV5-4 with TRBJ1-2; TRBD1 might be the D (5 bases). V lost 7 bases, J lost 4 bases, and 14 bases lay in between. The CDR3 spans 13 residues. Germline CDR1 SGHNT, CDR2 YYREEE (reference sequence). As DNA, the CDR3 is TGTGCCAGCCTTACAGGTGAGGCCTATGGCTACACCTTC. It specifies CASLTGEAYGYTF. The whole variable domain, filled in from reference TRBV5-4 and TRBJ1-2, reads ETGVTQSPTHLIKTRGQQVTLRCSSQSGHNTVSWYQQALGQGPQFIFQYYREEENGRGNFPPRFSGLQFPNYSSELNVNALELDDSALYLCASLTGEAYGYTFGSGTRLTVV.

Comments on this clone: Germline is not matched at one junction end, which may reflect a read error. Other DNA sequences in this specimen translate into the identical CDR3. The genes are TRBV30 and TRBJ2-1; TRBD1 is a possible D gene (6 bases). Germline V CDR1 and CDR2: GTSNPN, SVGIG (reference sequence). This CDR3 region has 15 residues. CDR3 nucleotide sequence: TGTGCCTGGAGCTGGACAGATAGCTCCTACAATGAGCAATTCTTC. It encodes CAWSWTDSSYNEQFF. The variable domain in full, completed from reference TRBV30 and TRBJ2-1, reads SQTIHQWPATLVQPVGSPLSLECTVEGTSNPNLYWYRQAAGRGLQLLFYSVGIGQISSEVPQNLSASRPQDRQFILSSKKLLLSDSGFYLCAWSWTDSSYNEQFFGPGTRLTVL.

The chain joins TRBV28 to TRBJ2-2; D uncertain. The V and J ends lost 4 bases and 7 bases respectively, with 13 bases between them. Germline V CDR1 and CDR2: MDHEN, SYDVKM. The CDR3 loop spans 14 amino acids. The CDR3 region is CASSYPLGFGELFF. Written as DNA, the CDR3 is TGTGCCAGCAGTTACCCCCTAGGTTTCGGGGAGCTGTTTTTT.

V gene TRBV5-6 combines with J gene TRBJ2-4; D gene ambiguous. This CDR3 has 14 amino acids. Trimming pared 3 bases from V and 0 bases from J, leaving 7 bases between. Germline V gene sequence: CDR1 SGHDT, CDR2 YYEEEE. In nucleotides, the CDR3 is TGTGCCAGCAGCTCAGGTCTAGCCAAAAACATTCAGTACTTC. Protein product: CASSSGLAKNIQYF.

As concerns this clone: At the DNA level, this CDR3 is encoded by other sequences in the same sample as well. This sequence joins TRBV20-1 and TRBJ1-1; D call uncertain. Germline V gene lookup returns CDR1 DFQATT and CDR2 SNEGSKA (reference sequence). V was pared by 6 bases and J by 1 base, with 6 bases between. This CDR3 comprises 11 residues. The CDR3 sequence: CSASGNTEAFF. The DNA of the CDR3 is TGCAGTGCGTCCGGGAACACTGAAGCTTTCTTT.

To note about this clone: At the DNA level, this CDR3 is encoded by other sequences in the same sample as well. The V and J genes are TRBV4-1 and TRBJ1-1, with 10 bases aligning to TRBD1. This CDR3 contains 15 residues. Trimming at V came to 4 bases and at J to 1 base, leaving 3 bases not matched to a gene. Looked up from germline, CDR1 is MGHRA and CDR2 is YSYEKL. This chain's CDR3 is CASSPGQGPNTEAFF. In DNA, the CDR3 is TGCGCCAGCAGCCCGGGACAGGGGCCGAACACTGAAGCTTTCTTT.

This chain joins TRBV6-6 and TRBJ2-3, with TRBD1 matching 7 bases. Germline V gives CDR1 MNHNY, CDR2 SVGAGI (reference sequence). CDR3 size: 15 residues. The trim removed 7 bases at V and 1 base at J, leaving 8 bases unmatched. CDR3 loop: CASILTGWGTDTQYF. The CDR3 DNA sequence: TGTGCCAGCATCTTGACAGGGTGGGGCACAGATACGCAGTATTTT.

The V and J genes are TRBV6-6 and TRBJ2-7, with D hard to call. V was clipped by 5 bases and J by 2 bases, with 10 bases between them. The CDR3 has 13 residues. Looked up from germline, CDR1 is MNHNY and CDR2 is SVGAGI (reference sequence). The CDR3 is CASSPGSTYEQYF. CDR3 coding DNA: TGTGCCAGCAGTCCCGGGTCCACCTACGAGCAGTACTTC.

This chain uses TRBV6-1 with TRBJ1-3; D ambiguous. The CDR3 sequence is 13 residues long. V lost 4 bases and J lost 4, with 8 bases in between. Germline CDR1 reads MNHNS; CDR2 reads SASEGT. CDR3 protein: CASSARGGNTIYF. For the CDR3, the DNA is TGTGCCAGCAGTGCCCGAGGGGGAAACACCATATATTTT.

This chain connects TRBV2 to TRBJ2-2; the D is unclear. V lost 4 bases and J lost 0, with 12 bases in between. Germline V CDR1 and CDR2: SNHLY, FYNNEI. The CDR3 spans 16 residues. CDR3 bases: TGTGCCAGCAGTGCCTACCTGGTAACGAACACCGGGGAGCTGTTTTTT. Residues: CASSAYLVTNTGELFF.

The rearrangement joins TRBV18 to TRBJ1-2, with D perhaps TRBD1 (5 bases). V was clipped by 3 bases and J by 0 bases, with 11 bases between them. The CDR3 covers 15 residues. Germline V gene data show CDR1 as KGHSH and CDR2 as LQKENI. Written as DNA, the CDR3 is TGTGCCAGCTCACCTGGACAACAGTCTAACTATGGCTACACCTTC. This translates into CASSPGQQSNYGYTF.

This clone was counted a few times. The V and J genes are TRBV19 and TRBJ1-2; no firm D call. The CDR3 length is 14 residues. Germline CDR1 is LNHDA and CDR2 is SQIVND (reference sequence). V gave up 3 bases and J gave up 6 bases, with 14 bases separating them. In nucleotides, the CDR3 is TGTGCCAGTAGTATTTTCACGGGGAAGGATGGCTACACCTTC. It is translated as CASSIFTGKDGYTF. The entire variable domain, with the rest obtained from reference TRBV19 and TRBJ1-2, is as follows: DGGITQSPKYLFRKEGQNVTLSCEQNLNHDAMYWYRQDPGQGLRLIYYSQIVNDFQKGDIAEGYSVSREKKESFPLTVTSAQKNPTAFYLCASSIFTGKDGYTFGSGTRLTVV.

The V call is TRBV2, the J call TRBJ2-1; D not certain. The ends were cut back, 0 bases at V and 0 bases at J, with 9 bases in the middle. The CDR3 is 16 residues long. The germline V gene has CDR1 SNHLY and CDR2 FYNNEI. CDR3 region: CASSEALAASYNEQFF. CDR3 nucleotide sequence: TGTGCCAGCAGTGAAGCGTTGGCGGCCTCCTACAATGAGCAGTTCTTC.

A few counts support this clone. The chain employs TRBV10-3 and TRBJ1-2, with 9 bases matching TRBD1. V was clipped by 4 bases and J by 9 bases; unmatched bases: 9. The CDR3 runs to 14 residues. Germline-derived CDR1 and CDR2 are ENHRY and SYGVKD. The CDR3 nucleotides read TGTGCCATCAGTGCCGGGACAGGGAGACCTCGCTACACCTTC. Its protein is CAISAGTGRPRYTF.

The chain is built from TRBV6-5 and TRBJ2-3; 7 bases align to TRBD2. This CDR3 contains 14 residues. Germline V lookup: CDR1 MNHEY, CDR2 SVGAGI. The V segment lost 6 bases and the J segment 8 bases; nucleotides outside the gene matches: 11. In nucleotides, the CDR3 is TGTGCCAGCAGCCCCGGACTAGTAGTGCTTACGCAGTATTTT. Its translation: CASSPGLVVLTQYF.

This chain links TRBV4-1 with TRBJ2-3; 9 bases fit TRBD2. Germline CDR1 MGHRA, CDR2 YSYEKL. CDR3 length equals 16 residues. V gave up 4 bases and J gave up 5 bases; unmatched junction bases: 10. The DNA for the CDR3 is TGCGCCAGCAGCCCCGTTGGCGGGGGGGCCAGAGATACGCAGTATTTT. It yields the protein CASSPVGGGARDTQYF.

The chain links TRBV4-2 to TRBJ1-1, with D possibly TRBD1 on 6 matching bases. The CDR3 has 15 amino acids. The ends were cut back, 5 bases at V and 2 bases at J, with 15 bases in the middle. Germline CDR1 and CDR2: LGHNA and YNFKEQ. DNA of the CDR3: TGTGCCAGCAGCAGAATGAACAGGGAAAACACTGAAGCTTTCTTT. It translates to CASSRMNRENTEAFF.

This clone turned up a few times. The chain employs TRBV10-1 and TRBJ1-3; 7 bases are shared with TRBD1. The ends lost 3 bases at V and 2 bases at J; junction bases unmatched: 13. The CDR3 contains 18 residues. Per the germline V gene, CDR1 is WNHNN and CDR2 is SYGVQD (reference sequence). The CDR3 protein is CASSERGGQDRAGNTIYF. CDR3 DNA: TGCGCCAGCAGTGAACGGGGCGGACAAGACAGGGCTGGAAACACCATATATTTT.

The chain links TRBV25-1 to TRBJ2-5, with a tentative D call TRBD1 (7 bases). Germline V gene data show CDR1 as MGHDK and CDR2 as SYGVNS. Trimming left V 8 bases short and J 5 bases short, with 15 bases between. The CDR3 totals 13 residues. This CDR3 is CASGDSGGETQYF. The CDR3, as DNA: TGTGCCAGCGGGGACAGTGGGGGGGAGACCCAGTACTTC.

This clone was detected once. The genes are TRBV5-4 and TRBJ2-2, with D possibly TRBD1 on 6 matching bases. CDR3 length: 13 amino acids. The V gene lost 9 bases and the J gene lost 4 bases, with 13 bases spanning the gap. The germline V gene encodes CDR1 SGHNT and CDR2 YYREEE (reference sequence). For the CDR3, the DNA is TGTGCCACTACAGGGTGGGGCACCGGGGAGCTGTTTTTT. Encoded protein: CATTGWGTGELFF.

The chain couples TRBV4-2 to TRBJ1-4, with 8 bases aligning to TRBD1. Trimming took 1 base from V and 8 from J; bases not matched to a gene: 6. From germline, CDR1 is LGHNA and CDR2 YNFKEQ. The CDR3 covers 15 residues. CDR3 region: CASSQVGQVGEKLFF. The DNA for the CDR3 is TGTGCCAGCAGCCAAGTGGGACAGGTGGGAGAAAAACTGTTTTTT.

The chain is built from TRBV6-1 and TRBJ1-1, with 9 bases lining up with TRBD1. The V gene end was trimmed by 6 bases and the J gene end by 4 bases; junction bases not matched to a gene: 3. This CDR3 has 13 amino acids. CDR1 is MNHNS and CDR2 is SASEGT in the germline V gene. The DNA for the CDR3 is TGTGCCAGCAGGGCGACAGGGGGCACTGAAGCTTTCTTT. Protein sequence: CASRATGGTEAFF.

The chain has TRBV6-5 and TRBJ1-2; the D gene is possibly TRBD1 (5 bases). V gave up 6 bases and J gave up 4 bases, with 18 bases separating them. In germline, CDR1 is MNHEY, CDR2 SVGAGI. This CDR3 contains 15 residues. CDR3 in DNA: TGTGCCAGCAGGTTGCAGGACGGGCAGGGCTATGGCTACACCTTC. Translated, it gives CASRLQDGQGYGYTF.

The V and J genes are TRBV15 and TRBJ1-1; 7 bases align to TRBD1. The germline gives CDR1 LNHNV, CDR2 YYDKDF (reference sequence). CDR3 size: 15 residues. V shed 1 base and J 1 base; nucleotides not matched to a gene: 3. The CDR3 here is CATSRVRGPNTEAFF. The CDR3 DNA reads TGTGCCACCAGCAGAGTTAGGGGGCCGAACACTGAAGCTTTCTTT.

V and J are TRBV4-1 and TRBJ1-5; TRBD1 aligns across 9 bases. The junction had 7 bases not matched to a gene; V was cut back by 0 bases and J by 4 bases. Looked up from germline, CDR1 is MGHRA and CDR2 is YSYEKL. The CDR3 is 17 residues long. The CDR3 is CASSQDPGTGSNQPQHF. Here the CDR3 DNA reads TGCGCCAGCAGCCAAGACCCCGGGACAGGGTCAAATCAGCCCCAGCATTTT.

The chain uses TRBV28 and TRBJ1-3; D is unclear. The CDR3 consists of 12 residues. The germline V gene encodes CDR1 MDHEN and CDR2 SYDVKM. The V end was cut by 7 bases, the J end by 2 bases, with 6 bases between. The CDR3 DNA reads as TGTGCCAGCACAGAAACTGGAAACACCATATATTTT. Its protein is CASTETGNTIYF.

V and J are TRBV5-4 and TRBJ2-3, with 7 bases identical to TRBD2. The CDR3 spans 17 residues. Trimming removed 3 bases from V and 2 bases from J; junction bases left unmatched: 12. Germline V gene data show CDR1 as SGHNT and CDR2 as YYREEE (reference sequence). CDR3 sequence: CASSSGGGSVLTDTQYF. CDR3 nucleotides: TGTGCCAGCAGCTCGGGGGGAGGGTCAGTCCTCACAGATACGCAGTATTTT.